This record concerns one T cell receptor beta chain sequence. The final CDR3 position lacks the conserved phenylalanine or tryptophan, pointing to a likely read error. The data originate from a study of T cell repertoires in cytomegalovirus infection. In the study overall: Public TCR beta signatures were indicative of both CMV infection and a matching HLA type.

Each CDR3 protein gets one entry after TCRdb re-called the reads with MiXCR. Here the sample spans some 400,000 distinct CDR3 sequences, about 33% being singletons. The CDR3 runs to 16 residues. Germline CDR1 reads LNHDA; CDR2 reads SQIVND (reference sequence). Trimming shortened V by 6 bases and J by 1 base, and 19 bases separated the two germline ends. The sequenced sample was PBMCs. The J gene is TRBJ2-7, the V gene TRBV19, with D perhaps TRBD1 or TRBD2 (5 bases each). The clonotype comes from a human donor in good health (CMV status not recorded). Some clones in this sample may be carry-over from other donors' samples. In DNA form, the CDR3 reads TGTGCCAGTAGCCGGGGTGGGGCGTCGAAGTCCTACGAGCAGTACTAC. Protein product: CASSRGGASKSYEQYY.